The rows below give T cell receptor beta chains drawn from one sample of a study of T cells after yellow fever vaccination. TCRdb re-derived calls from the 5' RACE reads in MiXCR, one entry per CDR3 protein. The table shows around 350,000 distinct CDR3 sequences, with around a tenth occurring only once. The sample was PBMCs, taken on the day of the first yellow fever vaccination. All receptors come from a man younger than 30 who received the YFV17D yellow fever vaccine. The CDR3 runs from the conserved cysteine through the conserved F or W. A D gene is named only where the DNA matches it firmly. Only part of the rows carry a size: once, few, many, or a class if the clone is expanded.

CDR3 protein | CDR3 DNA | V gene | D gene | clone size | J gene
CASSYSSSAYNEQFF | TGTGCCAGCAGTTACTCTTCTAGCGCCTACAATGAGCAGTTCTTC | TRBV6-2/TRBV6-3 | - | - | TRBJ2-1
CASSFQWNTEAFF | TGTGCCAGCAGCTTTCAGTGGAACACTGAAGCTTTCTTT | TRBV11-3 | - | - | TRBJ1-1
CASSPAALKGSEQFF | TGTGCCAGCTCACCGGCAGCCTTAAAGGGGAGTGAGCAGTTCTTC | TRBV18 | - | - | TRBJ2-1
CASSSHRSSGGATGELFF | TGTGCCAGCAGTTCCCACCGTTCTAGCGGGGGGGCGACCGGGGAGCTGTTTTTT | TRBV12-3/TRBV12-4 | TRBD2 | few | TRBJ2-2
CASSYSTDTSEQFF | TGTGCCAGCAGTTACTCGACGGACACTAGTGAGCAGTTCTTC | TRBV6-5 | - | - | TRBJ2-1
CASSQVRSNTQYF | TGCGCCAGCAGCCAAGTTCGTTCGAATACGCAGTATTTT | TRBV4-3 | - | few | TRBJ2-3
CASRIGTGALAEQYF | TGCGCCAGCCGAATTGGGACAGGGGCTCTAGCCGAGCAGTACTTC | TRBV5-1 | TRBD1 | few | TRBJ2-7
CASSLTRGVETQYF | TGTGCCAGCAGCTTAACGAGGGGAGTGGAGACCCAGTACTTC | TRBV7-9 | - | few | TRBJ2-5
CASSETTKWTHSGANVLTF | TGTGCCAGCAGTGAAACCACTAAATGGACGCACTCTGGGGCCAACGTCCTGACTTTC | TRBV25-1 | - | - | TRBJ2-6
CASSSLRGGASGNTIYF | TGCGCCAGCAGCTCTCTGCGGGGGGGCGCCTCTGGAAACACCATATATTTT | TRBV5-1 | - | - | TRBJ1-3
CATGSTDTQYF | TGTGCCACCGGGAGCACAGATACGCAGTATTTT | TRBV28 | - | few | TRBJ2-3
CASSPLSFVPTGTYEQYF | TGTGCCAGCAGCCCCCTCTCCTTCGTCCCGACAGGGACCTACGAGCAGTACTTC | TRBV4-2 | TRBD1 | - | TRBJ2-7
CASSGYGVNTEAFF | TGTGCCAGCAGTGGATATGGAGTGAACACTGAAGCTTTCTTT | TRBV2 | - | few | TRBJ1-1
CASSTGATDTGELFF | TGTGCCAGCAGCACCGGGGCCACGGACACCGGGGAGCTGTTTTTT | TRBV5-4 | - | once | TRBJ2-2
CASSIRGTSGANVLTF | TGTGCCAGTAGTATTCGGGGAACCTCTGGGGCCAACGTCCTGACTTTC | TRBV19 | - | few | TRBJ2-6
CASSPPELTEQFF | TGTGCCAGCAGCCCCCCGGAACTCACTGAGCAGTTCTTC | TRBV7-9 | - | few | TRBJ2-1
CAWSGGDGTEAFF | TGTGCCTGGAGTGGCGGGGACGGCACTGAAGCTTTCTTT | TRBV30 | - | few | TRBJ1-1
CASSYSGWEGYEQYF | TGTGCCAGCAGTTACTCTGGCTGGGAGGGCTACGAGCAGTACTTC | TRBV6-5 | TRBD2 | few | TRBJ2-7
CASSQEGYFGSYEQYF | TGCGCCAGCAGCCAAGAAGGGTATTTTGGGTCCTACGAGCAGTACTTC | TRBV4-1 | - | many | TRBJ2-7
CASSNRGSMSNQPQHF | TGTGCCAGCAGTAACAGGGGATCTATGAGCAATCAGCCCCAGCATTTT | TRBV6-2/TRBV6-3 | TRBD1 | few | TRBJ1-5
CASTRRSTDTQYF | TGTGCCAGCACCAGACGGAGCACAGATACGCAGTATTTT | TRBV2 | - | - | TRBJ2-3
CSAPGRDREEKLFF | TGCAGTGCACCCGGACGGGATCGAGAAGAAAAACTTTTTTTT | TRBV20-1 | - | - | TRBJ1-4
CASRKTGSSPLHF | TGTGCCAGCAGGAAAACAGGGAGCTCACCCCTCCACTTT | TRBV6-1 | - | many | TRBJ1-6
CASSPSPGQPGGYTF | TGTGCCAGCTCACCTAGCCCGGGCCAGCCGGGGGGCTACACCTTC | TRBV18 | - | many | TRBJ1-2
CASSLDQGQGSTDTQYF | TGTGCCAGCAGCTTGGACCAAGGACAGGGAAGCACAGATACGCAGTATTTT | TRBV5-4 | TRBD1 | few | TRBJ2-3
CASSLEVRTDGNNSPLHF | TGTGCCAGCAGCTTAGAGGTCAGGACAGATGGGAATAATTCACCCCTCCACTTT | TRBV11-2 | - | - | TRBJ1-6
CASSPPDAAGEKLFF | TGCGCCAGCAGCCCGCCCGACGCGGCTGGGGAAAAACTGTTTTTT | TRBV4-1 | - | few | TRBJ1-4
CASSRMSDTQYF | TGCGCCAGCAGCCGAATGTCAGATACGCAGTATTTT | TRBV4-1 | - | - | TRBJ2-3
CAYQTGFMPGELFF | TGTGCCTACCAAACCGGGTTTATGCCCGGGGAGCTGTTTTTT | TRBV30 | - | - | TRBJ2-2
CASRADRGLNTEAFF | TGCGCCAGCAGGGCTGACAGGGGATTGAACACTGAAGCTTTCTTT | TRBV5-1 | TRBD1 | few | TRBJ1-1
CASSFRGPEAFF | TGTGCCAGCAGCTTCCGGGGTCCTGAAGCTTTCTTT | TRBV7-9 | - | - | TRBJ1-1
CASSQPSGGINEQFF | TGCGCCAGCAGCCAACCTAGCGGGGGGATCAATGAGCAGTTCTTC | TRBV4-3 | TRBD2 | - | TRBJ2-1
CAISDYRTGAGANVLTF | TGTGCCATCAGTGATTACCGGACAGGGGCTGGGGCCAACGTCCTGACTTTC | TRBV10-3 | TRBD1 | - | TRBJ2-6
CASSLAGTTYEQYF | TGTGCCAGCAGCTTAGCTGGGACAACCTACGAGCAGTACTTC | TRBV7-2 | - | many | TRBJ2-7
CASSYMEDYGYTF | TGTGCCAGCAGTTACATGGAAGACTATGGCTACACCTTC | TRBV6-2/TRBV6-3 | - | few | TRBJ1-2
CATSRGLAGGPNEQFF | TGTGCCACCAGCAGGGGACTAGCGGGGGGACCTAATGAGCAGTTCTTC | TRBV15 | TRBD2 | few | TRBJ2-1
CASSPPGAIWANVLTF | TGTGCCAGCAGCCCTCCGGGGGCGATATGGGCCAACGTCCTGACTTTC | TRBV14 | - | - | TRBJ2-6
CASSKQRVPDTQYF | TGTGCCAGCAGCAAACAACGGGTACCAGATACGCAGTATTTT | TRBV21-1 | - | - | TRBJ2-3
CASSAPGGVYNEQFF | TGTGCCAGCAGCGCCCCGGGGGGGGTATACAATGAGCAGTTCTTC | TRBV11-2 | TRBD2 | few | TRBJ2-1
CSAQTSNEQFF | TGCAGTGCCCAGACTAGCAATGAGCAGTTCTTC | TRBV20-1 | - | - | TRBJ2-1
CASSQEAGSNTIYF | TGCGCCAGCAGCCAAGAGGCAGGGAGCAACACCATATATTTT | TRBV4-3 | - | few | TRBJ1-3
CASSRTVFSYNSPLHF | TGTGCCAGCAGTAGGACAGTTTTCTCCTATAATTCACCCCTCCACTTT | TRBV27 | - | few | TRBJ1-6